Shown below are 26 T cell receptor beta chains from a single sample sequenced in a study of T cell changes during pregnancy in multiple sclerosis. The method was immunoSEQ multiplex PCR; TCRdb's version includes in-frame clones alone and lacks a portion of them. The sample includes around 50,000 clones, around 93% of them seen just once. The material sequenced was CD8+ T cells from peripheral blood mononuclear cells, taken in the second trimester of pregnancy. These receptors originate from a female donor with multiple sclerosis, enrolled in a pregnancy study.

The chain has TRBV5-1 and TRBJ1-1; D is undetermined. Per germline, CDR1 SGHRS and CDR2 YFSETQ. This CDR3 comprises 13 residues. The V and J ends lost 5 bases and 4 bases respectively, with 12 bases between them. CDR3 sequence (DNA): TGCGCCAGCAGTCCGACCAGCGCCACTGAAGCTTTCTTT. Amino acid sequence: CASSPTSATEAFF.

The chain links TRBV29-1 to TRBJ1-2; TRBD1 matches 9 bases. The CDR3 extends over 13 amino acids. The V segment lost 7 bases and the J segment 8 bases; nucleotides outside the gene matches: 11. Germline lookup yields CDR1 SQVTM and CDR2 ANQGSEA. Written as DNA, the CDR3 is TGCAGCGCCTGGAAACAGGGGGCTCAAGGCTACACCTTC. It is translated as CSAWKQGAQGYTF.

The genes are TRBV27 and TRBJ2-3; 12 bases match TRBD2. J was trimmed by 2 bases and V by 6 bases; bases with no gene match: 3. The CDR3 runs to 15 residues. Germline lookup yields CDR1 MNHEY and CDR2 SMNVEV (reference sequence). Here the CDR3 DNA reads TGTGCCAGCAGCCTAGCGGGGGGGGTCACAGATACGCAGTATTTT. Its translation: CASSLAGGVTDTQYF.

This chain connects TRBV19 to TRBJ2-5, with 7 bases that match TRBD2. The CDR3 has 15 residues. Germline V gene lookup returns CDR1 LNHDA and CDR2 SQIVND (reference sequence). Trimming cost V 5 bases and J 0 bases; bases outside gene matches: 6. CDR3: CASSPSGTYQETQYF. The CDR3 nucleotides read TGTGCCAGTAGTCCGAGCGGGACGTACCAAGAGACCCAGTACTTC.

This chain connects TRBV9 to TRBJ2-3; possibly TRBD1 for D (6 bases). CDR3 size: 16 residues. V gave up 3 bases and J gave up 0 bases, with 14 bases separating them. CDR1 SGDLS and CDR2 YYNGEE come from the germline V gene. DNA of the CDR3: TGTGCCAGCAGCGCCTTAGACAGGTCTAGCACAGATACGCAGTATTTT. This codes for CASSALDRSSTDTQYF.

V and J are TRBV25-1 and TRBJ2-3, with TRBD2 matching over 7 bases. With 6 bases clipped from V and 8 bases from J, the junction kept 8 bases outside the gene matches. Germline V gene lookup returns CDR1 MGHDK and CDR2 SYGVNS. The CDR3 is 13 residues long. In DNA form, the CDR3 reads TGTGCCAGCAGCCCCCGGGGGGATGGTACGCAGTATTTT. Translating gives CASSPRGDGTQYF.

V usage is TRBV7-8 and J usage is TRBJ2-7; 7 bases are shared with TRBD2. Germline CDR1 is SGHVS and CDR2 is FQNEAQ. J lost 0 bases, V lost 0 bases, and 8 bases had no gene match. This CDR3 is 17 amino acids long. Here the CDR3 reads CASSLAMNGGISYEQYF. CDR3 sequence (DNA): TGTGCCAGCAGCTTAGCGATGAACGGGGGGATCTCCTACGAGCAGTACTTC. Based on the CDR3 plus reference TRBV7-8 and TRBJ2-7, the full variable domain is GAGVSQSPRYKVAKRGQDVALRCDPISGHVSLFWYQQALGQGPEFLTYFQNEAQLDKSGLPSDRFFAERPEGSVSTLKIQRTQQEDSAVYLCASSLAMNGGISYEQYFGPGTRLTVT.

This sequence joins TRBV27 and TRBJ2-1; 9 nucleotides line up with TRBD2. The CDR3 is 15 amino acids. The trim removed 4 bases at V and 10 bases at J, leaving 11 bases unmatched. The germline V gene encodes CDR1 MNHEY and CDR2 SMNVEV (reference sequence). The CDR3 DNA reads as TGTGCCAGCAGTTCCCAGACTAGCGGCCTCGGGGAGCAGTTCTTC. It is translated as CASSSQTSGLGEQFF.

CDR3 sequence (DNA): TGTGCCAGCAGCTTAGAACTAGCGGACCAAGAGACCCAGTACTTC. Its protein product is CASSLELADQETQYF. This rearrangement joins TRBV13 to TRBJ2-5; 8 bases fit TRBD2. Per the germline V gene, CDR1 is PRHDT and CDR2 is FYEKMQ (reference sequence). This CDR3 comprises 15 residues. The trim removed 1 base at V and 0 bases at J, leaving 1 base unmatched.

The chain carries TRBV11-3 and TRBJ2-2; 8 bases agree with TRBD1. Losses at the gene ends were 5 bases for V and 0 bases for J; bases not matched to a gene: 5. Germline V gene lookup returns CDR1 SGHNT and CDR2 YENEEA. The CDR3 runs 16 residues. This CDR3 is CASSPRQGPNTGELFF. The CDR3 DNA reads TGTGCCAGCAGCCCCAGACAGGGGCCGAACACCGGGGAGCTGTTTTTT.

The chain couples TRBV15 to TRBJ2-7; unclear D gene. The CDR3 runs to 14 residues. The ends were cut back, 3 bases at V and 5 bases at J, with 14 bases in the middle. In germline, CDR1 is LNHNV, CDR2 YYDKDF (reference sequence). The CDR3 is CATSRAQVLNEQYF. CDR3 in DNA: TGTGCCACCAGCAGGGCCCAGGTTCTCAACGAGCAGTACTTC. Full variable domain (missing parts from reference TRBV15 and TRBJ2-7): DAMVIQNPRYQVTQFGKPVTLSCSQTLNHNVMYWYQQKSSQAPKLLFHYYDKDFNNEADTPDNFQSRRPNTSFCFLDIRSPGLGDTAMYLCATSRAQVLNEQYFGPGTRLTVT.

This sequence joins TRBV4-1 and TRBJ2-5; 8 positions match TRBD2. The CDR3 sequence is 17 residues long. After removal of 1 base from V and 3 bases from J, the junction contained 10 bases not matched to a gene. Germline loops: CDR1 MGHRA, CDR2 YSYEKL. The CDR3 DNA is TGCGCCAGCAGCCAAGTAGAATGGGCGGGGGGTGAAGAGACCCAGTACTTC. Protein product: CASSQVEWAGGEETQYF.

This chain uses TRBV6-4 with TRBJ2-3; 7 bases align to TRBD2. CDR1 is MRHNA, CDR2 SNTAGT, per germline. V was clipped by 3 bases and J by 3 bases; unmatched bases: 0. The CDR3 length is 13 residues. The CDR3 here is CASSERETDTQYF. The CDR3 DNA reads as TGTGCCAGCAGTGAGCGGGAGACAGATACGCAGTATTTT.

This clone was counted once. The rearrangement joins TRBV6-5 to TRBJ2-1; tentative D call: TRBD2 (6 bases). This CDR3 is built from 13 residues. Germline CDR1 MNHEY, CDR2 SVGAGI. V was trimmed by 5 bases and J by 4 bases, leaving 9 bases between them. CDR3 sequence (DNA): TGTGCCAGCAGTGGAGGGAGTTACAATGAGCAGTTCTTC. Amino acids: CASSGGSYNEQFF.

The V and J genes are TRBV7-3 and TRBJ2-3, with D perhaps TRBD2 (5 bases). The CDR3 has 16 amino acids. The germline V gene has CDR1 SGHTA and CDR2 FQGTGA. V lost 2 bases and J lost 2, with 14 bases in between. The CDR3 sequence: CASSLGLAPDTDTQYF. The CDR3 DNA follows: TGTGCCAGCAGCTTAGGGCTAGCCCCTGACACAGATACGCAGTATTTT.

This chain joins TRBV9 and TRBJ2-7, with TRBD2 matching 7 bases. Germline V gives CDR1 SGDLS, CDR2 YYNGEE. The V and J ends lost 0 bases and 6 bases, in that order; junction bases with no gene match: 6. The CDR3 totals 14 residues. The CDR3 protein is CASSVGGGVVEQYF. CDR3 coding DNA: TGTGCCAGCAGCGTAGGGGGGGGTGTCGTCGAGCAGTACTTC. The full variable domain, in which reference TRBV9 and TRBJ2-7 provide the parts outside the CDR3, is DSGVTQTPKHLITATGQRVTLRCSPRSGDLSVYWYQQSLDQGLQFLIQYYNGEERAKGNILERFSAQQFPDLHSELNLSSLELGDSALYFCASSVGGGVVEQYFGPGTRLTVT.

The chain employs TRBV5-1 and TRBJ2-7, with a tentative D call TRBD1 (6 bases). Looked up from germline, CDR1 is SGHRS and CDR2 is YFSETQ. This CDR3 has 15 residues. V was trimmed by 4 bases and J by 2 bases, leaving 16 bases between them. CDR3 amino acids: CASSIRTDSTYEQYF. The CDR3 bases are TGCGCCAGCAGCATCCGGACAGATTCAACCTACGAGCAGTACTTC. The full variable domain, in which reference TRBV5-1 and TRBJ2-7 provide the parts outside the CDR3, is KAGVTQTPRYLIKTRGQQVTLSCSPISGHRSVSWYQQTPGQGLQFLFEYFSETQRNKGNFPGRFSGRQFSNSRSEMNVSTLELGDSALYLCASSIRTDSTYEQYFGPGTRLTVT.

This chain uses TRBV7-9 with TRBJ2-3, with a tentative D call TRBD1 (6 bases). Germline-derived CDR1 and CDR2 are SEHNR and FQNEAQ (reference sequence). The CDR3 has 16 amino acids. V was trimmed by 3 bases and J by 0 bases, leaving 13 bases between them. Here the CDR3 reads CASSLDSFESTDTQYF. The CDR3 coding sequence is TGTGCCAGCAGCTTGGACAGTTTTGAAAGCACAGATACGCAGTATTTT.

The genes are TRBV27 and TRBJ2-7; TRBD1 matches 9 bases. This CDR3 is built from 13 residues. The trim removed 3 bases at V and 10 bases at J, leaving 7 bases unmatched. Germline CDR1 MNHEY, CDR2 SMNVEV (reference sequence). In DNA form, the CDR3 reads TGTGCCAGCAGTTTCACAGGGGGCGCGGACCAGTACTTC. Translated: CASSFTGGADQYF.

The chain recombines TRBV6-1 with TRBJ1-2; the D is unclear. The CDR3 extends over 14 amino acids. V was clipped by 6 bases and J by 6 bases, with 17 bases between them. Germline-derived CDR1 and CDR2 are MNHNS and SASEGT. In DNA form, the CDR3 reads TGTGCCAGCAGATCAGGACTGGGTTTCGATGGCTACACCTTC. This gives the protein CASRSGLGFDGYTF.

The chain recombines TRBV2 with TRBJ2-7, with a weak D call TRBD1 (6 bases). Trimming removed 7 bases from V and 0 bases from J, with 10 bases in between. CDR3 length equals 13 residues. In germline, CDR1 is SNHLY, CDR2 FYNNEI. The CDR3 spells CASTTGSSYEQYF. In nucleotides, the CDR3 is TGTGCCAGCACCACAGGGTCCTCCTACGAGCAGTACTTC. Full variable domain (remainder filled in from reference TRBV2 and TRBJ2-7): EPEVTQTPSHQVTQMGQEVILRCVPISNHLYFYWYRQILGQKVEFLVSFYNNEISEKSEIFDDQFSVERPDGSNFTLKIRSTKLEDSAMYFCASTTGSSYEQYFGPGTRLTVT.

CDR3 sequence reads: CASSLDLAGAAYEQYF. The CDR3 nucleotides read TGCGCCAGCAGCCTGGACCTAGCGGGGGCCGCCTACGAGCAGTACTTC. The rearrangement uses TRBV5-1 and TRBJ2-7, with 10 bases identical to TRBD2. The CDR3 contains 16 residues. V shed 4 bases and J 2 bases; nucleotides not matched to a gene: 9. Germline assignment: CDR1 SGHRS and CDR2 YFSETQ.

The CDR3 is CASSFRLAGVDEQFF. The CDR3 DNA reads TGCGCCAGCAGCTTCCGACTAGCGGGAGTGGATGAGCAGTTCTTC. This chain links TRBV4-1 with TRBJ2-1; 12 bases line up with TRBD2. J gave up 8 bases and V 5 bases, and 7 bases lay outside the gene matches. The CDR3 extends over 15 amino acids. CDR1 and CDR2 from the germline V gene are MGHRA and YSYEKL.

The rearrangement joins TRBV9 to TRBJ2-1; possibly TRBD1 for D (5 bases). V was clipped by 4 bases and J by 5 bases, with 19 bases between them. CDR1 and CDR2 (germline): SGDLS, YYNGEE. The CDR3 length is 16 residues. Written as DNA, the CDR3 is TGTGCCAGCAGCCCACCTGGCAGGGAACACAACAATGAGCAGTTCTTC. Translated, it gives CASSPPGREHNNEQFF.

This clone came up once. This chain connects TRBV9 to TRBJ1-1; a possible D gene is TRBD1 (5 bases). The CDR3 spans 16 residues. Germline CDR1 and CDR2: SGDLS and YYNGEE. Trimming took 0 bases from V and 0 from J, leaving 12 bases between them. CDR3 sequence: CASSVGYRPLNTEAFF. For the CDR3, the DNA is TGTGCCAGCAGCGTAGGTTACAGGCCTTTGAACACTGAAGCTTTCTTT. Combining the CDR3 with reference TRBV9 and TRBJ1-1 gives the whole variable domain DSGVTQTPKHLITATGQRVTLRCSPRSGDLSVYWYQQSLDQGLQFLIQYYNGEERAKGNILERFSAQQFPDLHSELNLSSLELGDSALYFCASSVGYRPLNTEAFFGQGTRLTVV.

In DNA form, the CDR3 reads TGTGCCAGCAGCTTACATTTGCGCGGAACCCCTGAAGCTTTCTTT. Its protein is CASSLHLRGTPEAFF. The chain recombines TRBV7-2 with TRBJ1-1; D unresolved. The CDR3 is made up of 15 amino acids. Germline CDR1 SGHTA, CDR2 FQGNSA. V dropped 2 bases and J dropped 6 bases, with 16 bases sitting between them.